The entry that follows covers one TCR beta chain sequence. The data are from a study of T cells in Graves' hyperthyroidism and ophthalmopathy. Background on the study: Before any treatment, at initial diagnosis, peripheral blood was collected.

CDR3 length: 17 residues. Germline V lookup: CDR1 SGHAT, CDR2 FQNNGV. Trimming took 6 bases from V and 7 from J, leaving 24 bases between them. Template material for amplifying TCR beta CDR3 regions consisted of RNA transcripts. Carried out on the TCR CDR3, a first-round RT-PCR used the HTBI primer set. TCRdb fed the multiplex PCR reads into MiXCR, producing one record per CDR3 protein. The table has roughly 720,000 distinct CDR3 sequences, roughly 17% seen once. Researchers defined stable Graves' hyperthyroidism as no ophthalmopathy progression within 18 months. On the basis of clinical symptoms, serum thyroxine and TRAb, thyroid ultrasound and orbital computed tomography, diagnoses were made. PBMCs were collected from a 10 ml volume of fresh peripheral blood.

This clonotype was obtained from a man in his forties or fifties with Graves' hyperthyroidism. The rearrangement links TRBV11-2 to TRBJ2-2; possibly TRBD2 for D (5 bases). The sample was blood. CDR3 nucleotides: TGTGCCAGCAGTTTAAAACGGAACGGGATTAGGGACGGGGAGCTGTTTTTT. Its protein product is CASSLKRNGIRDGELFF.